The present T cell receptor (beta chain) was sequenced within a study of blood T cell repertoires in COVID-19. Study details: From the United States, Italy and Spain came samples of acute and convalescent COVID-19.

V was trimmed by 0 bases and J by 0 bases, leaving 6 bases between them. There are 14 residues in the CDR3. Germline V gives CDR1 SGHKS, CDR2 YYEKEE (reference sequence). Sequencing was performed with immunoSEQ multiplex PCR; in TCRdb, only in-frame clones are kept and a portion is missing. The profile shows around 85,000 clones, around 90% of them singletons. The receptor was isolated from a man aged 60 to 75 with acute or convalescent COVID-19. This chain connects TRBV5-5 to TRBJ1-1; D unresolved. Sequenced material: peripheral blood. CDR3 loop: CASSLVGMNTEAFF. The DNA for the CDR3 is TGTGCCAGCAGCTTGGTGGGCATGAACACTGAAGCTTTCTTT.